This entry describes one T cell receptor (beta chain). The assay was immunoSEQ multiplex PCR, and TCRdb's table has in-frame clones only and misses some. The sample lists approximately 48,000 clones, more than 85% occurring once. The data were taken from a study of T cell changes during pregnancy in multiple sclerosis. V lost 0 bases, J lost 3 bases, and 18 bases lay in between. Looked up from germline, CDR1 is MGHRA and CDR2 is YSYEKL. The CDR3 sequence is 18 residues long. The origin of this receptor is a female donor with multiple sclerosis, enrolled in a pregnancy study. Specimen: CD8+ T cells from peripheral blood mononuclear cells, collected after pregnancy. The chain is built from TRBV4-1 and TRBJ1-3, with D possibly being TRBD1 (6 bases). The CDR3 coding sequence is TGCGCCAGCAGCCAAGATCCGTGGCAGGGGTCTTTTGGAAACACCATATATTTT. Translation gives CASSQDPWQGSFGNTIYF.